Shown below are 14 T cell receptor beta chains from a single sample sequenced in a study of post-analysis software for immune sequencing data. Overall study findings and caveats: A handful of TRBV segments occurring more often in patients than controls included TRBV5-6, TRBV5-1 and TRBV20-1.

Built from TCR beta cDNA, the libraries had unique molecular identifiers in them. TCRdb itself ran the PCR reads through MiXCR, one entry per CDR3 protein. This sample has 250,000 to 300,000 distinct CDR3 sequences; just over 35% occur once, and the top ten carry under 5%. These receptors lack a known antigen. Sequencing was carried out using blood. The source of these receptors is a girl aged 5 to 17 with multiple sclerosis.

The chain uses TRBV5-1 and TRBJ2-3; unclear D gene. The CDR3 spans 14 residues. Trimming shortened V by 1 base and J by 1 base, and 7 bases separated the two germline ends. Germline assignment: CDR1 SGHRS and CDR2 YFSETQ. The CDR3 DNA reads as TGCGCCAGCAGCTTGAATCCTCGCACAGATACGCAGTATTTT. It specifies CASSLNPRTDTQYF. Supplemented by reference TRBV5-1 and TRBJ2-3, the full variable domain reads KAGVTQTPRYLIKTRGQQVTLSCSPISGHRSVSWYQQTPGQGLQFLFEYFSETQRNKGNFPGRFSGRQFSNSRSEMNVSTLELGDSALYLCASSLNPRTDTQYFGPGTRLTVL.

This clonotype has more than one count but fewer than ten. The V gene is TRBV5-1, the J gene TRBJ1-1; D gene unclear. The germline V gene has CDR1 SGHRS and CDR2 YFSETQ. The ends were cut back, 1 base at V and 2 bases at J, with 9 bases in the middle. This CDR3 contains 14 residues. The CDR3 nucleotides are TGCGCCAGCAGCTTGAGTCACACTAACACTGAAGCTTTCTTT. Protein: CASSLSHTNTEAFF.

Note on this clonotype: Given a much more abundant clone one base away, this may be a read error. The gene calls are TRBV27 and TRBJ2-1; 7 bases agree with TRBD1. The V gene's germline CDR1 is MNHEY and CDR2 SMNVEV (reference sequence). The CDR3 runs to 17 residues. The CDR3 DNA is TGTGCCAGCAGTCCAAACAGGGGACCGATCCCCTACAATGAGCAGGTCTTC. Translated, it gives CASSPNRGPIPYNEQVF.

As concerns this clonotype: This clone may be a read error of a much larger clone one base away. The chain has TRBV6-6 and TRBJ1-4; TRBD1 matches 7 bases. There are 14 residues in the CDR3. Germline V CDR1 and CDR2: MNHNY, SVGAGI (reference sequence). Written as DNA, the CDR3 is TGTGCCAGCAGTTTCCTACAGGGGAACGAAAAACGGTTTTTT. Protein product: CASSFLQGNEKRFF.

This clonotype was seen only a few times. The CDR3 sequence is CASSSPLSGRETQYF. The DNA of the CDR3 is TGTGCCAGCAGCTCCCCCCTTAGCGGGCGGGAGACCCAGTACTTC. The chain combines TRBV11-2 with TRBJ2-5, with 7 bases fitting TRBD2. The CDR3 runs to 15 residues. Germline V gene sequence: CDR1 SGHAT, CDR2 FQNNGV. J lost 5 bases, V lost 4 bases, and 10 bases had no gene match.

Remarks on this clonotype: Given a much more abundant clone one base away, this may be a read error. The chain joins TRBV7-8 to TRBJ2-1; 14 nucleotides line up with TRBD2. The CDR3 sequence is 15 residues long. Germline CDR1 is SGHVS and CDR2 is FQNEAQ. For the CDR3, the DNA is TGTGCCGGCAGCCTGGGGACTAGCGGGAGACATGAGCAGTTCTTC. Protein sequence: CAGSLGTSGRHEQFF.

The chain links TRBV20-1 to TRBJ2-7; tentative D call: TRBD1 (7 bases). Deletions cut 0 bases from V and 5 bases from J, with 14 bases between. The germline V gene encodes CDR1 DFQATT and CDR2 SNEGSKA (reference sequence). The CDR3 consists of 14 residues. Written as DNA, the CDR3 is TGCAGTGCTAGAGAAGCGACAGGGAGGAACGAGCAGTACTTC. Its protein product is CSAREATGRNEQYF.

This clonotype was detected a few times. The rearrangement joins TRBV3-1 to TRBJ2-4; 10 bases align to TRBD2. The CDR3 length is 18 residues. CDR1 and CDR2 from the germline V gene are LGHDT and YNNKEL (reference sequence). With 5 bases clipped from V and 0 bases from J, the junction kept 10 bases outside the gene matches. The CDR3 loop reads CASSIGLAGGLAKNIQYF. DNA of the CDR3: TGTGCCAGCAGCATTGGATTAGCGGGGGGATTAGCCAAAAACATTCAGTACTTC.

The CDR3 region has the DNA TGTGCCAGCAGTTTAATAGAGGGGACTACTACAGCAGATACGCAGTATTTT. This sequence encodes CASSLIEGTTTADTQYF. The V call is TRBV28, the J call TRBJ2-3; 7 bases map to TRBD2. The V and J ends lost 2 bases and 4 bases, in that order; junction bases with no gene match: 12. CDR3 length: 17 residues. Per the germline V gene, CDR1 is MDHEN and CDR2 is SYDVKM.

This chain links TRBV20-1 with TRBJ2-1; D not certain. The germline CDR1 and CDR2 sequences are DFQATT and SNEGSKA (reference sequence). The CDR3 is 16 amino acids. Trimming removed 3 bases at V and 4 bases at J, with 19 bases between. This CDR3 is CSARGHRVSVYNEQFF. CDR3 sequence (DNA): TGCAGTGCTAGGGGCCACCGGGTGAGCGTATACAATGAGCAGTTCTTC.

In this sample, this clonotype turned up many times. The chain recombines TRBV7-2 with TRBJ2-5; 7 positions match TRBD1. The V gene end was trimmed by 2 bases and the J gene end by 4 bases; junction bases not matched to a gene: 4. Germline V lookup: CDR1 SGHTA, CDR2 FQGNSA. This CDR3 has 14 residues. Written as DNA, the CDR3 is TGTGCCAGCAGCTTATTTCGACAGGGAGAGACCCAGTACTTC. Its translation: CASSLFRQGETQYF.

This clonotype occurred once. A much larger clonotype is one base distant, so this may be a read error. The V gene is TRBV5-1, the J gene TRBJ2-3, with no clear D. This CDR3 is built from 13 residues. CDR1 is SGHRS, CDR2 YFSETQ, per germline. CDR3 sequence (DNA): TGCGCCAGCAGCTCGGACCCAACAGATGCGCAGTATTTT. It encodes CASSSDPTDAQYF. Supplemented by reference TRBV5-1 and TRBJ2-3, the full variable domain reads KAGVTQTPRYLIKTRGQQVTLSCSPISGHRSVSWYQQTPGQGLQFLFEYFSETQRNKGNFPGRFSGRQFSNSRSEMNVSTLELGDSALYLCASSSDPTDAQYFGPGTRLTVL.

This clonotype has a count of ten or more. The chain carries TRBV10-3 and TRBJ2-5; D may match TRBD1 or TRBD2 (5 bases each). The germline V and J ends were trimmed by 4 bases and 3 bases, with 12 bases remaining between them. The CDR3 length is 14 residues. Germline V gene data show CDR1 as ENHRY and CDR2 as SYGVKD. CDR3 loop: CAISVGTQKETQYF. The CDR3 DNA is TGTGCCATCAGTGTAGGGACCCAAAAAGAGACCCAGTACTTC.

This clonotype was seen once. The chain has TRBV20-1 and TRBJ2-7, with D possibly TRBD2 on 6 matching bases. Between the trimmed V and J ends, which lost 2 bases and 3 bases, there was a span of 11 bases. The CDR3 runs 13 residues. Germline assignment: CDR1 DFQATT and CDR2 SNEGSKA (reference sequence). In nucleotides, the CDR3 is TGCAGTGCTAGATATTCTAGCGACTACGAGCAGTACTTC. Protein product: CSARYSSDYEQYF.